The next 13 T cell receptor beta chains were all read from a single sample in a study of blood T cell repertoires in COVID-19. Produced via immunoSEQ multiplex PCR; TCRdb's table is partial and in-frame only. The sample has 25,000 to 30,000 clones; around nine tenths are singletons. The sample was peripheral blood. These receptors were collected from a human donor in a cohort sampled during active COVID-19.

The V call is TRBV14, the J call TRBJ1-3; maybe TRBD1 (6 bases). CDR3 length equals 15 residues. V lost 5 bases and J 1 base, leaving 12 bases between the germline ends. CDR1 is SGHDN and CDR2 is FVKESK in the germline V gene. The CDR3 spells CASSARTVSGNTIYF. CDR3 bases: TGTGCCAGCAGCGCCAGGACAGTTTCTGGAAACACCATATATTTT. Together with reference TRBV14 and TRBJ1-3, the CDR3 gives the full variable domain: EAGVTQFPSHSVIEKGQTVTLRCDPISGHDNLYWYRRVMGKEIKFLLHFVKESKQDESGMPNNRFLAERTGGTYSTLKVQPAELEDSGVYFCASSARTVSGNTIYFGEGSWLTVV.

The rearrangement uses TRBV18 and TRBJ2-7; no reliable D call. This CDR3 has 14 residues. Germline CDR1 and CDR2: KGHSH and LQKENI. The V end was cut by 0 bases, the J end by 4 bases, with 10 bases between. The CDR3 nucleotides read TGTGCCAGCTCACCACCGACGGGTACGTACGAGCAGTACTTC. It specifies CASSPPTGTYEQYF.

The chain links TRBV5-1 to TRBJ2-4; 7 nucleotides match TRBD1. Germline V gene data show CDR1 as SGHRS and CDR2 as YFSETQ. This CDR3 spans 21 amino acids. After removal of 4 bases from V and 0 bases from J, the junction contained 22 bases not matched to a gene. DNA for the CDR3: TGCGCCAGCAGCCGTACCTCTCTTCGTGGACAGGCGGGTTTAGCCAAAAACATTCAGTACTTC. Its protein is CASSRTSLRGQAGLAKNIQYF.

The chain recombines TRBV27 with TRBJ2-7, with D possibly TRBD2 on 5 matching bases. The CDR3 is 13 residues long. V gave up 0 bases and J gave up 3 bases, with 6 bases separating them. Per germline, CDR1 MNHEY and CDR2 SMNVEV (reference sequence). In nucleotides, the CDR3 is TGTGCCAGCAGTTTATCAAGCGGCTACGAGCAGTACTTC. It yields the protein CASSLSSGYEQYF.

This clone was seen only a few times. The chain has TRBV18 and TRBJ1-1; weak D call: TRBD1 (6 bases). Deletions cut 8 bases from V and 4 bases from J, with 11 bases between. CDR3 size: 12 residues. The germline V gene has CDR1 KGHSH and CDR2 LQKENI. DNA for the CDR3: TGTGCCAGCCGGACAGCGACCACTGAAGCTTTCTTT. Encoded protein: CASRTATTEAFF. The full variable domain, completed using reference TRBV18 and TRBJ1-1, is NAGVMQNPRHLVRRRGQEARLRCSPMKGHSHVYWYRQLPEEGLKFMVYLQKENIIDESGMPKERFSAEFPKEGPSILRIQQVVRGDSAAYFCASRTATTEAFFGQGTRLTVV.

This chain joins TRBV27 and TRBJ2-7, with 9 nucleotides matching TRBD1. CDR3 length equals 14 residues. Germline V CDR1 and CDR2: MNHEY, SMNVEV (reference sequence). V lost 2 bases and J lost 6; bases outside the gene matches: 5. CDR3 nucleotides: TGTGCCAGCAGTTTAGGGGACAGGGTCGGCGAGCAGTACTTC. Translation: CASSLGDRVGEQYF.

This chain connects TRBV24-1 to TRBJ2-5; 13 bases match TRBD2. Unmatched junction bases numbered 2, after V lost 7 bases and J lost 4 bases. CDR3 length: 14 amino acids. Germline-derived CDR1 and CDR2 are KGHDR and SFDVKD. CDR3 DNA: TGTGCCACCAGCGGACTAGCGGGGGCAGAGACCCAGTACTTC. Amino acid sequence: CATSGLAGAETQYF.

The chain carries TRBV27 and TRBJ2-1; unclear D gene. The germline gives CDR1 MNHEY, CDR2 SMNVEV (reference sequence). The germline V and J ends were trimmed by 0 bases and 3 bases, with 3 bases remaining between them. This CDR3 has 13 residues. The CDR3 nucleotides read TGTGCCAGCAGTTTATCCAGCTACAATGAGCAGTTCTTC. Translating gives CASSLSSYNEQFF.

The chain employs TRBV27 and TRBJ2-1; 9 nucleotides match TRBD1. The CDR3 is made up of 16 amino acids. With V trimmed by 5 bases and J by 5 bases, 10 bases remained unmatched. Germline CDR1 reads MNHEY; CDR2 reads SMNVEV (reference sequence). CDR3 residues: CASSHASGTGNNEQFF. The CDR3 DNA is TGTGCCAGCAGTCACGCCTCCGGGACAGGGAACAATGAGCAGTTCTTC.

The chain recombines TRBV7-8 with TRBJ1-2, with TRBD1 as a possible D gene (6 bases). The V end lost 1 base, the J end lost 8 bases, and 14 bases lay between the germline ends. From germline, CDR1 is SGHVS and CDR2 FQNEAQ. This CDR3 spans 14 amino acids. The CDR3 sequence is CASSLGAGERGYTF. CDR3 nucleotide sequence: TGTGCCAGCAGCTTAGGAGCAGGGGAGAGGGGCTACACCTTC.

The chain combines TRBV5-1 with TRBJ2-3, with TRBD2 as a possible D gene (6 bases). Trimming removed 7 bases at V and 1 base at J, with 13 bases between. The CDR3 length is 14 residues. Per germline, CDR1 SGHRS and CDR2 YFSETQ. For the CDR3, the DNA is TGCGCCAGCCGGGCTGGGGAGGGCACAGATACGCAGTATTTT. The encoded protein is CASRAGEGTDTQYF.

This clone was counted once. The V gene is TRBV29-1, the J gene TRBJ2-1; perhaps TRBD2 as D (6 bases). Germline CDR1 reads SQVTM; CDR2 reads ANQGSEA. V lost 7 bases and J lost 6, with 16 bases in between. The CDR3 runs to 13 residues. The CDR3 nucleotides read TGCAGCGGCGGGGAAATGTGGGGCAATGAGCAGTTCTTC. The encoded protein is CSGGEMWGNEQFF.

The chain has TRBV7-2 and TRBJ1-2, with TRBD1 matching over 10 bases. Germline values: CDR1 SGHTA, CDR2 FQGNSA. Trimming removed 0 bases from V and 7 bases from J; junction bases left unmatched: 5. This CDR3 has 15 residues. The CDR3 sequence is CASSLARDRGGGYTF. In DNA form, the CDR3 reads TGTGCCAGCAGCTTAGCGCGGGACAGGGGAGGTGGCTACACCTTC.